What follows is one TCR beta chain and its context. The repertoire was sequenced with immunoSEQ multiplex PCR; TCRdb's copy has only in-frame clones and lacks some. The sample shows about 38,000 clones, roughly 82% of them seen only once. Germline V lookup: CDR1 SGHNT, CDR2 YENEEA. The CDR3 is made up of 17 amino acids. The V gene end was trimmed by 7 bases and the J gene end by 0 bases; junction bases not matched to a gene: 12. Treatment defined: preoperative locoregional IRX-2 cytokine immunotherapy. These data are taken from a study of preoperative IRX-2 immunotherapy in early breast cancer. The source material was lymph node tissue, sampled after IRX-2 immunotherapy. The chain carries TRBV11-3 and TRBJ2-1; the match to TRBD1 covers 7 bases. This receptor was taken from a human donor with breast cancer. The CDR3 loop reads CASTGTETLLSYNEQFF. In DNA, the CDR3 is TGTGCCAGCACCGGGACAGAAACATTACTCTCCTACAATGAGCAGTTCTTC.